The clone carrying this TCR beta chain was counted a single time. Its specificity is unknown. The record originates from a study of CD8+CD57+ T cells in acquired aplastic anemia. Study-level background: Sorted CD4+ and CD8+ cells yielded DNA averaging roughly 3.3 ug. An average of about 10.8 million reads for CD4+ cells was obtained from healthy donors. Findings of the study overall: The study identified almost 30 CD8+ CDR3 sequences shared by patients and controls. Significant differences in CD8+ Simpson's diversity were not observed between patients and controls.

Both TCR beta VDJ combination and CDR3 sequence profiling were carried out. Genomic DNA was the template for this profiling. TCRdb analysed the reads with MiXCR anew, one entry per CDR3 protein. The table shows 50,000 to 65,000 distinct CDR3 sequences, with less than 65% occurring only once. Unmatched junction bases numbered 7, after V lost 0 bases and J lost 3 bases. Looked up from germline, CDR1 is SGDLS and CDR2 is YYNGEE. This CDR3 contains 16 residues. The specimen sequenced was sorted CD4+, CD8+, or CD8+CD57+ T cells (not recorded which) from PBMCs. The chain has TRBV9 and TRBJ2-5, with 8 positions matching TRBD1. The receptor comes from a human donor in good health, serving as a control. The CDR3 DNA reads TGTGCCAGCAGCGTAGGTACAGGGGGACCCGAAGAGACCCAGTACTTC. This codes for CASSVGTGGPEETQYF.